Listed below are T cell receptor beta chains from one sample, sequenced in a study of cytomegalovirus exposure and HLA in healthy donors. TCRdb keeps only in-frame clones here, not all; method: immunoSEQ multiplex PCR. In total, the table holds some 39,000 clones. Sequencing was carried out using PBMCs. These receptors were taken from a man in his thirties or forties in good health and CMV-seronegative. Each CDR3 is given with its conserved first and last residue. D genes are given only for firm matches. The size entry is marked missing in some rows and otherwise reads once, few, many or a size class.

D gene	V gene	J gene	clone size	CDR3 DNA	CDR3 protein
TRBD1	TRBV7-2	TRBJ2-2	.	TGTGCCAGCAGCGTCAGGGGGCCGAACACCGGGGAGCTGTTTTTT	CASSVRGPNTGELFF
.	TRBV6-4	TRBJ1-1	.	TGTGCCAGCAGTCCAGACCAAGGCGGGGGAACTGAAGCTTTCTTT	CASSPDQGGGTEAFF
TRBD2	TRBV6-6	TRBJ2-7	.	TGTGCCAGCAGTTATTCGGGAGGGGGGTACGAGCAGTACTTC	CASSYSGGGYEQYF
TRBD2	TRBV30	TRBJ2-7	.	TGTGCCGGGAGTGTAGGGACTAGCGGGAGAAACGAGCAGTACTTC	CAGSVGTSGRNEQYF
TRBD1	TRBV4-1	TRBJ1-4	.	TGCGCCAGCAGCCGAGACAGGGGTTTTGTTGATGAAAAACTGTTTTTT	CASSRDRGFVDEKLFF
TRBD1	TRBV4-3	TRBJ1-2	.	TGCGCCAGCAGCCAAGAGGGACAGGGCGCTTGGGGCTACACCTTC	CASSQEGQGAWGYTF
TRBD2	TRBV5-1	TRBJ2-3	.	TGCGCCAGCAGCTTGGGACTAGCACAAGACACAGATACGCAGTATTTT	CASSLGLAQDTDTQYF
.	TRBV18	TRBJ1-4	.	TGTGCCAGCTCACAAAGACCGGGGGCTAATGAAAAACTGTTTTTT	CASSQRPGANEKLFF
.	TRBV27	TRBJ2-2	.	TGTGCCAGCAACAAGGGGGAGAGCGGGGAGCTGTTTTTT	CASNKGESGELFF
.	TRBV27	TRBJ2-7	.	TGTGCCAGCAGTTTATACCCTGGACAGTACGAGCAGTACTTC	CASSLYPGQYEQYF
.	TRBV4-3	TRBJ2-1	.	TGCGCCAGCAGCCAAGAGTCGCGGGGCTCCTACAATGAGCAGTTCTTC	CASSQESRGSYNEQFF
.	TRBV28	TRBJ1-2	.	TGTGCCAGCAGCCCTGGGGGGGTCTATGGCTACACCTTC	CASSPGGVYGYTF
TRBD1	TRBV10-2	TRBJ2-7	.	TGCGCCAGCAGTGAGGACAGGGTTTTTGACGAGCAGTACTTC	CASSEDRVFDEQYF
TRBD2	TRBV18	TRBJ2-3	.	TGTGCCAGCTCAGCGGGACTAGCGGGGGGTAGCACAGATACGCAGTATTTT	CASSAGLAGGSTDTQYF
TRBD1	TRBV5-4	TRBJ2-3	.	TGTGCCAGCAGCTTTAGGACAGGAACAGATACGCAGTATTTT	CASSFRTGTDTQYF
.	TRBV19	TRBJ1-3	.	TGTGCCAGCGGCAGGGCCGAAAGAAACACCATATATTTT	CASGRAERNTIYF
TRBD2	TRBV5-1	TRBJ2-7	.	TGCGCCAGCAGGGGCCAGACTAGCGGGAATCATTGGTTGGGGACCTACGAGCAGTACTTC	CASRGQTSGNHWLGTYEQYF
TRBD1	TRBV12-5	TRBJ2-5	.	TGTGCTAGTGGTTTGGTCCCCGGGACAGAAGAGACCCAGTACTTC	CASGLVPGTEETQYF
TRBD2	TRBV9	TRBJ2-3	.	TGTGCCAGCAATGAGCGGGGGGGCCGAGATACGCAGTATTTT	CASNERGGRDTQYF
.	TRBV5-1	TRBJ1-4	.	TGCGCCAGCAGCGCAACGGGAGCAACTAATGAAAAACTGTTTTTT	CASSATGATNEKLFF
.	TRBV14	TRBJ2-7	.	TGTGCCAGCAGCCACGGGGGTCCCGAGCAGTACTTC	CASSHGGPEQYF
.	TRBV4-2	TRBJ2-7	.	TGTGCCAGCAGCCAAGAGGGCAGGGGATTATCCTACGAGCAGTACTTC	CASSQEGRGLSYEQYF
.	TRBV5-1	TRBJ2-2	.	TGCGCCAGCAGCTTTTCAGGGCCTCCCACCGGGGAGCTGTTTTTT	CASSFSGPPTGELFF
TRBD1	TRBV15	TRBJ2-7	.	TGTGCCACCAGCCGACAGGGCGCCTACGAGCAGTACTTC	CATSRQGAYEQYF
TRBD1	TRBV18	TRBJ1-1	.	TGTGCCAGCCGCCGGGACAGACAGAACACTGAAGCTTTCTTT	CASRRDRQNTEAFF
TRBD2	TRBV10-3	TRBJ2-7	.	TGTGCCATCACGAAAGGAGAGGGGAGGGACGAGCAGTACTTC	CAITKGEGRDEQYF
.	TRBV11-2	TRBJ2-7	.	TGTGCCAGCAGCCATAATCAAGACAGTCTCTACGAGCAGTACTTC	CASSHNQDSLYEQYF
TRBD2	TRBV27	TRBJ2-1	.	TGTGCCAGCAGTCCGTCTAGCGGGAGTGGTTACAATGAGCAGTTCTTC	CASSPSSGSGYNEQFF
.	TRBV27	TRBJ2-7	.	TGTGCCAGCGCGGGACGCAGCGCCTACGAGCAGTACTTC	CASAGRSAYEQYF
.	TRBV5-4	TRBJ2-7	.	TGTGCCAGCAGCTTGGTACCTCCGGGACATGTTTCCGAGCAGTACTTC	CASSLVPPGHVSEQYF
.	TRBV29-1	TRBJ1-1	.	TGCAGCGTTGAGAGGCAGTTGAACACTGAAGCTTTCTTT	CSVERQLNTEAFF
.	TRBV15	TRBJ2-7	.	TGTGCCACCAGCAGAGAGAGACTAATTGGGGGGTCCCACGAGCAGTACTTC	CATSRERLIGGSHEQYF
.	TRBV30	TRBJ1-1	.	TGTGCCTGGGCCAGGAAACTCAGGCCGACTGAAGCTTTCTTT	CAWARKLRPTEAFF
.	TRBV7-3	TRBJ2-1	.	TGTGCCAGCAGCTTAGGGCAGGCCAATGAGCAGTTCTTC	CASSLGQANEQFF
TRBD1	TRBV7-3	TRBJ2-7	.	TGTGCCAGCAGCGCAGCCGGGACAGGGCCCTACGAGCAGTACTTC	CASSAAGTGPYEQYF
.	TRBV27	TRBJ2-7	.	TGTGCCAGCAGTTCTGGGCTTACCTACGAGCAGTACTTC	CASSSGLTYEQYF
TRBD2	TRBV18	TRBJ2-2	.	TGTGCCAGCTCACCTCCGACGGGGGGGTTGACAACGACCGGGGAGCTGTTTTTT	CASSPPTGGLTTTGELFF
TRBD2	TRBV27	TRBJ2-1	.	TGTGCCAGCAGCCTAGGGACTAGCGGGAGGGCTGAGCAGTTCTTC	CASSLGTSGRAEQFF
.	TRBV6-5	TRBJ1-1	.	TGTGCGGTGGGAGGTTGGGACACTGAAGCTTTCTTT	CAVGGWDTEAFF
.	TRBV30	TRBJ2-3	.	TGTGCCTGGAGTGTAGGGGCCTTCCCAGATACGCAGTATTTT	CAWSVGAFPDTQYF
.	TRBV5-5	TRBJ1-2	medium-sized	TGTGCCAGCAGCCCCTGGTGGCTTAACTATGGCTACACCTTC	CASSPWWLNYGYTF
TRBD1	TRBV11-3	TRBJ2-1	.	TGTGCCAGCAGCATCGGGACAGCAAACAATGAGCAGTTCTTC	CASSIGTANNEQFF